This T cell receptor beta chain derives from a study of blood T cell repertoires in COVID-19. Study background: Acute and convalescent COVID-19 specimens originated in the United States, Italy and Spain.

Original processing methods: Counts of nucleated cells, estimated from reference gene primer amplification, were obtained. TCRdb's table, derived via immunoSEQ multiplex PCR, lists solely in-frame clones and lacks some. V, J and clone size reflect that table, while D and trimming were determined from the DNA. The sample lists 93,000 or so clones; 80% to 90% were seen once. There are 15 residues in the CDR3. Germline CDR1 is SGHAT and CDR2 is FQNNGV. Trimming left V 5 bases short and J 2 bases short, with 16 bases between. The sequence came from a human donor in a cohort sampled during active COVID-19. The sequenced material came from peripheral blood. The chain employs TRBV11-2 and TRBJ2-7, with a tentative D call TRBD2 (6 bases). For the CDR3, the DNA is TGTGCCAGCAGCCGTGGAGGGTCCGCGACCTACGAGCAGTACTTC. Residues: CASSRGGSATYEQYF. Full variable domain (remainder filled in from reference TRBV11-2 and TRBJ2-7): EAGVAQSPRYKIIEKRQSVAFWCNPISGHATLYWYQQILGQGPKLLIQFQNNGVVDDSQLPKDRFSAERLKGVDSTLKIQPAKLEDSAVYLCASSRGGSATYEQYFGPGTRLTVT.